These T cell receptor beta chains were read from a single sample in a study of shared clonotypes between healthy human individuals. Here immunoSEQ multiplex PCR was the method, and the copy in TCRdb shows in-frame clones only, minus some. The sample includes about 2.1 million clones, just over 90% of them seen just once. The sequencing sample was made of naive CD8+ T cells from PBMCs. The receptors come from a man between 18 and 29 years old in good health. Some clones in this sample may be carry-over from other donors' samples. Both conserved end residues are part of each CDR3. D genes are given only for firm matches. Expanded clones get a size class; other rows say once, few or many, or leave the size out.

CASRGTSGDTQYF	TGTGCCAGCAGGGGGACTAGCGGAGATACGCAGTATTTT	-	TRBD2	TRBV28	TRBJ2-3
CASSRRDYLYNEQFF	TGTGCCAGCAGCCGCCGGGACTACCTCTACAATGAGCAGTTCTTC	-	TRBD2	TRBV28	TRBJ2-1
CASSLTNPAASGYRYF	TGTGCCAGCAGCTTAACCAACCCCGCCGCTAGCGGATACCGGTACTTC	once	TRBD2	TRBV7-3	TRBJ2-7
CASSITGVGQPQHF	TGTGCCAGCAGCATAACAGGGGTAGGTCAGCCCCAGCATTTT	-	TRBD1	TRBV9	TRBJ1-5
CAISEPADPRGTDTQYF	TGTGCCATCAGTGAGCCTGCGGACCCCCGGGGCACAGATACGCAGTATTTT	-	-	TRBV10-3	TRBJ2-3
CASSSSGESSYEQYF	TGTGCCAGCAGTTCGAGCGGGGAGAGCTCCTACGAGCAGTACTTC	-	TRBD2	TRBV28	TRBJ2-7
CASSSHGESNQPQHF	TGTGCCAGCAGTTCTCATGGGGAAAGCAATCAGCCCCAGCATTTT	-	-	TRBV28	TRBJ1-5
CASRMSGVDGEQYF	TGTGCCAGCAGGATGAGTGGGGTGGATGGGGAGCAGTACTTC	-	-	TRBV6-4	TRBJ2-7
CASSLVGAGGSYEQYF	TGTGCCAGCAGTTTAGTAGGGGCAGGGGGCTCCTACGAGCAGTACTTC	-	TRBD1	TRBV28	TRBJ2-7
CSVAGFVAGGTNEQYF	TGCAGCGTTGCCGGCTTCGTAGCGGGGGGCACCAACGAGCAGTACTTC	-	TRBD2	TRBV29-1	TRBJ2-7
CASSAAGTANTGELFF	TGTGCCAGCAGCGCCGCCGGGACAGCCAACACCGGGGAGCTGTTTTTT	-	TRBD1	TRBV7-6	TRBJ2-2
CASSSIQSYEQYF	TGTGCCAGCAGCTCTATCCAGAGCTACGAGCAGTACTTC	-	-	TRBV7-9	TRBJ2-7
CASSLSADRGYEQYF	TGTGCCAGCTCCCTTTCCGCGGACAGGGGATACGAGCAGTACTTC	once	TRBD1	TRBV7-2	TRBJ2-7
CASSLGQGASGGYTF	TGTGCCAGCAGTCTCGGACAGGGGGCTTCTGGTGGCTACACCTTC	-	TRBD1	TRBV27	TRBJ1-2
CASSYSPGGNQPQHF	TGTGCCAGCAGTTACTCCCCAGGGGGCAATCAGCCCCAGCATTTT	-	-	TRBV6-6	TRBJ1-5
CASSMEGLAVETDTQYF	TGTGCCAGTAGTATGGAGGGACTAGCGGTAGAGACAGATACGCAGTATTTT	-	TRBD2	TRBV19	TRBJ2-3
CASSDWKGPKNIQYF	TGTGCCAGCTCTGACTGGAAGGGGCCCAAAAACATTCAGTACTTC	few	-	TRBV2	TRBJ2-4
CASSFGTTEAFF	TGTGCCAGCAGCTTTGGGACGACTGAAGCTTTCTTT	-	-	TRBV7-9	TRBJ1-1
CASSGSGGSRATEAFF	TGTGCCAGCAGCGGAAGTGGAGGCAGCCGAGCCACTGAAGCTTTCTTT	-	-	TRBV14	TRBJ1-1
CASSVAMLGGKDEQYF	TGTGCCAGCAGCGTAGCCATGTTGGGGGGGAAGGACGAGCAGTACTTC	-	TRBD2	TRBV9	TRBJ2-7
CASSGTRQGAYGYGYTF	TGTGCCAGCAGCGGTACCCGACAGGGGGCGTATGGCTATGGCTACACCTTC	-	TRBD1	TRBV9	TRBJ1-2
CAWSGGLYYGYTF	TGTGCCTGGAGTGGAGGACTTTACTATGGCTACACCTTC	-	-	TRBV30	TRBJ1-2
CASSGPSQVKNTEAFF	TGTGCCAGCAGCGGACCATCGCAAGTCAAGAACACTGAAGCTTTCTTT	-	-	TRBV11-2	TRBJ1-1
CASSGRDPTTLYNEQFF	TGTGCCAGCAGTGGCCGGGACCCTACGACACTCTACAATGAGCAGTTCTTC	-	-	TRBV27	TRBJ2-1
CASSAVRDTGNTIYF	TGTGCCAGCAGCGCTGTCCGGGACACTGGAAACACCATATATTTT	-	-	TRBV9	TRBJ1-3
CASSVFSGSYEQFF	TGTGCCAGCAGCGTTTTCAGCGGGAGCTATGAGCAGTTCTTC	once	TRBD2	TRBV28	TRBJ2-1
CASSPSLGGVNTGELFF	TGTGCCAGCTCACCATCCTTGGGAGGGGTAAACACCGGGGAGCTGTTTTTT	once	TRBD2	TRBV18	TRBJ2-2
CASSQVIGGVGDTQYF	TGCGCCAGCAGCCAAGTAATAGGGGGCGTTGGAGATACGCAGTATTTT	-	TRBD1	TRBV4-3	TRBJ2-3
CASSETSRDRTGELFF	TGTGCCAGCAGTGAAACGTCTCGGGACAGAACCGGGGAGCTGTTTTTT	-	TRBD1	TRBV2	TRBJ2-2
CASSLGEGTGVSNTEAFF	TGTGCCAGCAGTTTAGGTGAGGGGACAGGGGTGTCGAACACTGAAGCTTTCTTT	-	TRBD1	TRBV27	TRBJ1-1
CASSQDWDEEAQPQHF	TGCGCCAGCAGCCAAGATTGGGATGAGGAGGCTCAGCCCCAGCATTTT	-	-	TRBV4-3	TRBJ1-5
CASPGQNNSPLHF	TGCGCCAGCCCTGGACAGAATAATTCACCCCTCCACTTT	-	-	TRBV10-2	TRBJ1-6
CASSQEGLAAEEGDNNEQFF	TGTGCCAGCAGCCAAGAGGGACTAGCGGCCGAGGAGGGTGATAACAATGAGCAGTTCTTC	once	TRBD2	TRBV4-2	TRBJ2-1
CASSVDHEQFF	TGTGCCAGCAGCGTAGATCATGAGCAGTTCTTC	once	-	TRBV9	TRBJ2-1
CASSGRGLYEQYF	TGTGCCAGCAGTGGCAGGGGGCTCTACGAGCAGTACTTC	-	TRBD1	TRBV25-1	TRBJ2-7
CASRLLRDSGNTIYF	TGTGCCAGCAGACTCTTGAGAGACTCTGGAAACACCATATATTTT	-	-	TRBV28	TRBJ1-3
CASSFVPIGTGFEDTQYF	TGTGCCAGCAGCTTCGTTCCCATCGGGACAGGGTTTGAAGATACGCAGTATTTT	-	TRBD1	TRBV13	TRBJ2-3
CASSQAFPQTQYF	TGTGCCAGCAGCCAAGCCTTCCCCCAGACCCAGTACTTC	-	-	TRBV14	TRBJ2-5
CASSLGAGGELFF	TGTGCCAGCAGTTTAGGGGCGGGCGGGGAGCTGTTTTTT	-	-	TRBV27	TRBJ2-2
CASSSRRDRRNNEQFF	TGCGCCAGCAGCTCGCGCCGGGACAGGCGAAACAATGAGCAGTTCTTC	-	TRBD1	TRBV4-1	TRBJ2-1
CASSIVEGIEAFF	TGTGCCAGTAGTATAGTCGAGGGAATTGAAGCTTTCTTT	few	-	TRBV19	TRBJ1-1
CASSNKDRASTDTQYF	TGCGCCAGCAGCAACAAGGACAGGGCTAGCACAGATACGCAGTATTTT	-	TRBD1	TRBV5-1	TRBJ2-3
CASPPTDTQYF	TGCGCCAGCCCTCCTACAGATACGCAGTATTTT	-	-	TRBV5-1	TRBJ2-3
CSVIPLGGTGELFF	TGCAGCGTTATACCCTTAGGGGGCACCGGGGAGCTGTTTTTT	-	-	TRBV29-1	TRBJ2-2
CASYANYGYTF	TGTGCCAGTTATGCTAACTATGGCTACACCTTC	-	-	TRBV19	TRBJ1-2
CASSVGSSSYNEQFF	TGTGCCAGCAGCGTAGGCTCTAGCAGCTACAATGAGCAGTTCTTC	-	-	TRBV9	TRBJ2-1
CASSSPGQAYEQYF	TGTGCCAGCAGCTCACCGGGACAGGCCTACGAGCAGTACTTC	-	TRBD1	TRBV7-6	TRBJ2-7
CASSLIPETMNTEAFF	TGTGCCAGCAGTTTAATTCCCGAGACTATGAACACTGAAGCTTTCTTT	-	-	TRBV27	TRBJ1-1